One T cell receptor beta chain is described in this entry. These data belong to a study of blood T cell repertoires in COVID-19. Study overall: From the United States, Italy and Spain came samples of acute and convalescent COVID-19. T cells, B-cell-depleted T cells, or PBMCs supplied cDNA or gDNA.

Trimming took 7 bases from V and 2 from J; bases not matched to a gene: 8. CDR1 SGHTA and CDR2 FQGNSA come from the germline V gene. This CDR3 contains 17 residues. Per the original data handling: Amplified reference gene primers provided the basis for estimating nucleated cell counts. Sequencing was performed with immunoSEQ multiplex PCR; in TCRdb, only in-frame clones are kept and a portion is missing. D and trimming were read from the DNA, whereas the V and J calls and clone size are those reported in that table. The sample contains 70,000 to 95,000 clones, 70% to 90% of which appear only once. The sample was peripheral blood. This chain uses TRBV7-2 with TRBJ2-1; 13 bases are shared with TRBD2. This TCR was sampled from a man at least 80 years old with active or convalescent COVID-19. The CDR3 bases are TGTGCCAGCACCCCGACTAGCGGGGGGCGAACCTACAATGAGCAGTTCTTC. Translated: CASTPTSGGRTYNEQFF.